This T cell receptor beta chain was sequenced in a study of response to subunit inactivated influenza vaccine. TCRdb independently ran MiXCR on the RT-PCR reads; one entry per CDR3 protein. The sample has roughly 650,000 distinct CDR3 sequences, approximately 15% seen once; the top ten hold around a tenth. Study-wide results and limits: Authors suggested each seasonal influenza vaccination recruits few new T cells.

This clonotype was detected a few times. The target antigen is unknown. This CDR3 comprises 15 residues. V lost 0 bases and J lost 1, with 7 bases in between. Germline V gene sequence: CDR1 LGHNA, CDR2 YSLEER. The rearrangement uses TRBV4-3 and TRBJ1-5, with unresolved D. Sequencing was performed on PBMCs from blood, taken roughly 12 days after vaccination. The sequence was obtained from a man aged 45-60 years who received an inactivated influenza vaccine. CDR3 bases: TGCGCCAGCAGCCAAGATTTTCAGAGCAATCAGCCCCAGCATTTT. Amino acid sequence: CASSQDFQSNQPQHF.